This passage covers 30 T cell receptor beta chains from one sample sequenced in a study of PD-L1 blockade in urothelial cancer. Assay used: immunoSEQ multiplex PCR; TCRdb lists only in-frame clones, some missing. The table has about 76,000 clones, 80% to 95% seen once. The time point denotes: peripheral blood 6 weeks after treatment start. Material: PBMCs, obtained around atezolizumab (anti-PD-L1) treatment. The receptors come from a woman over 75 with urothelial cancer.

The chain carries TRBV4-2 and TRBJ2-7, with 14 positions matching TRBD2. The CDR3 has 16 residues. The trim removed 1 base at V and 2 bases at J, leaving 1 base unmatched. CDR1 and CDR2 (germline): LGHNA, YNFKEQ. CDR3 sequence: CASSQGGLAGAYEQYF. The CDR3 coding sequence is TGTGCCAGCAGCCAAGGGGGACTAGCGGGAGCCTACGAGCAGTACTTC.

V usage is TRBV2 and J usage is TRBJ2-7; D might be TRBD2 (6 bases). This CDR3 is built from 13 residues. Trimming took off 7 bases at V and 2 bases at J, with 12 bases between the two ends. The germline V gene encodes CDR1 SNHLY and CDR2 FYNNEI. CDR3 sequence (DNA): TGTGCCAGCAACCGGGACTTAACCTACGAGCAGTACTTC. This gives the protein CASNRDLTYEQYF.

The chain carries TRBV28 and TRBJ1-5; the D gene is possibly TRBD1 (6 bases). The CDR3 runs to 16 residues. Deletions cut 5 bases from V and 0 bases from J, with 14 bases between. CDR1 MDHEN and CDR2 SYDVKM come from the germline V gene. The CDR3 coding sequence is TGTGCCAGCAGTCCCCCTGGACAGACTAGCAATCAGCCCCAGCATTTT. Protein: CASSPPGQTSNQPQHF.

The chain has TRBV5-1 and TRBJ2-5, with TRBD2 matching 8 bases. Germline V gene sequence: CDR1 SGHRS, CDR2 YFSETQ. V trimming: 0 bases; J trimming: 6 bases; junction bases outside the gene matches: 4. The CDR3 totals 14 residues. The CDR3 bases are TGCGCCAGCAGCTTGGTGGTAGCGGGACAGACCCAGTACTTC. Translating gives CASSLVVAGQTQYF.

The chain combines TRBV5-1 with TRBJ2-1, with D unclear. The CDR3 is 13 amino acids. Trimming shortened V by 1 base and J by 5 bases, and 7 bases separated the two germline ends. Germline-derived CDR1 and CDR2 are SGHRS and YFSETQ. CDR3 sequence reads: CASSLIANNEQFF. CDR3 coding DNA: TGCGCCAGCAGCTTGATAGCTAACAATGAGCAGTTCTTC.

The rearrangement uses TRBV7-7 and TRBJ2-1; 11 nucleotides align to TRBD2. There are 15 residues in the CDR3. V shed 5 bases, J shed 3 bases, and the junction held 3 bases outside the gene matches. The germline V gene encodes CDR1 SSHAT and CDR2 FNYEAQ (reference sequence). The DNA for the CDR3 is TGTGCCAGCAGCCGACTAGCGGGAAGCTACAATGAGCAGTTCTTC. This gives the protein CASSRLAGSYNEQFF.

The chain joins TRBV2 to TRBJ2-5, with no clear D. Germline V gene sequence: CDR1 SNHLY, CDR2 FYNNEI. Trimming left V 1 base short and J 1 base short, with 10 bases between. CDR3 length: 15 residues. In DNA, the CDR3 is TGTGCCAGCAGTGAAGAGAGTACAGTCCAAGAGACCCAGTACTTC. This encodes CASSEESTVQETQYF.

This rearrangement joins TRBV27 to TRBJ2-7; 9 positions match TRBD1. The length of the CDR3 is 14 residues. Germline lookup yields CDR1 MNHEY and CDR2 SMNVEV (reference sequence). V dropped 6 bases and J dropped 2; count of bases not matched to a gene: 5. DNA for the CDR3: TGTGCCAGCAGACAGGGACAGGGTACCTACGAGCAGTACTTC. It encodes CASRQGQGTYEQYF.

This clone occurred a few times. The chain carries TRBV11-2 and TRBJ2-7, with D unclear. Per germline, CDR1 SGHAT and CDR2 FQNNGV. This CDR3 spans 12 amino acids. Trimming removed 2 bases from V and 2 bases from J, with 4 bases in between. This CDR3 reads CASSLYTYEQYF. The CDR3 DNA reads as TGTGCCAGCAGCTTATACACCTACGAGCAGTACTTC.

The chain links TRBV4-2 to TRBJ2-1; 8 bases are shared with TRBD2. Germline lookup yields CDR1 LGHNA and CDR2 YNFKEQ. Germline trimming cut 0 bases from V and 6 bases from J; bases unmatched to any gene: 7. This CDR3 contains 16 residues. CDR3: CASSQDLREGPNEQFF. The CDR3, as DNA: TGTGCCAGCAGCCAAGATCTCCGGGAGGGCCCCAATGAGCAGTTCTTC.

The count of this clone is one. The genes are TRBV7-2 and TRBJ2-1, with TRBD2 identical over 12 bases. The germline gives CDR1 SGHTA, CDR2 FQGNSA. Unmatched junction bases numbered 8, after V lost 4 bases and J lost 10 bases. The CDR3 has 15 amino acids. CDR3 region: CASSSTSGSSREQFF. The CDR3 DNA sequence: TGTGCCAGCAGCTCGACTAGCGGGAGTTCTCGGGAGCAGTTCTTC.

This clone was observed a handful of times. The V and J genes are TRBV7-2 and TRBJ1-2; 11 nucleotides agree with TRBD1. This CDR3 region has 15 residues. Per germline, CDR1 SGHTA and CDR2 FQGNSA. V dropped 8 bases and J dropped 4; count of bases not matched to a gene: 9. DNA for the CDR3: TGTGCCAGCGCCCCGGACAGGGGGCAAACCTATGGCTACACCTTC. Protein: CASAPDRGQTYGYTF.

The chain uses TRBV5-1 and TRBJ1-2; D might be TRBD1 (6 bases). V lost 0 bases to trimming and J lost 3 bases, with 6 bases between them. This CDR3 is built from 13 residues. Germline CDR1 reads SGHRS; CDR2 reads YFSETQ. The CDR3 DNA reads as TGCGCCAGCAGCTTGGCAGGGGACTATGGCTACACCTTC. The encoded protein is CASSLAGDYGYTF.

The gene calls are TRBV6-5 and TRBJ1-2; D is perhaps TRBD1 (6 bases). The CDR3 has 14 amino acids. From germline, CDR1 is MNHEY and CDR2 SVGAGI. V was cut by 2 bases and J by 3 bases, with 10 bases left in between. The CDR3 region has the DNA TGTGCCAGCAGTTACGGTGCAGGGGACTATGGCTACACCTTC. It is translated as CASSYGAGDYGYTF.

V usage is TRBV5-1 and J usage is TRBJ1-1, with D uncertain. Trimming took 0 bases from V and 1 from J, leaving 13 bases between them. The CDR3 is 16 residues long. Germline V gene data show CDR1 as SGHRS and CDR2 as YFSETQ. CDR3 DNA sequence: TGCGCCAGCAGCTTGGTGTTTCAGGTCCAGAACACTGAAGCTTTCTTT. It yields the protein CASSLVFQVQNTEAFF.

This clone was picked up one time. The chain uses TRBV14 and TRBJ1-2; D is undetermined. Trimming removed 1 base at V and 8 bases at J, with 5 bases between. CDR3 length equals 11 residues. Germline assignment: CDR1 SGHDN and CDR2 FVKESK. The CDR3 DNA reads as TGTGCCAGCAGCCAAGTCGGGGGCTACACCTTC. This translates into CASSQVGGYTF.

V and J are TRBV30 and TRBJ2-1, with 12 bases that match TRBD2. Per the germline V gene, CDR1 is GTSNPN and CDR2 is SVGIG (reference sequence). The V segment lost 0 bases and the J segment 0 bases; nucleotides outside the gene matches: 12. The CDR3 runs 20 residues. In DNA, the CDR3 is TGTGCCTGGAGTGTACTGGGGGCTAGCGGGAGGGGATACTCCTACAATGAGCAGTTCTTC. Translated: CAWSVLGASGRGYSYNEQFF.

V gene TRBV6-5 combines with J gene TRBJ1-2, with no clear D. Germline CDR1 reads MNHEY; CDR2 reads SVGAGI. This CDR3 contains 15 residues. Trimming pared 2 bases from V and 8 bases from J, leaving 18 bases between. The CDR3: CASSYDLGAPYGYTF. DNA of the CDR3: TGTGCCAGCAGTTACGATTTGGGCGCCCCCTACGGCTACACCTTC.

The CDR3 nucleotides are TGCGCCAGCAGCTTGGGCGGGAACCCCTACAATGAGCAGTTCTTC. Amino acids: CASSLGGNPYNEQFF. The chain carries TRBV5-1 and TRBJ2-1, with D perhaps TRBD2 (6 bases). Between the trimmed V and J ends, which lost 0 bases and 2 bases, there was a span of 9 bases. This CDR3 is built from 15 residues. Germline CDR1 reads SGHRS; CDR2 reads YFSETQ. Complete variable domain (other parts from reference TRBV5-1 and TRBJ2-1): KAGVTQTPRYLIKTRGQQVTLSCSPISGHRSVSWYQQTPGQGLQFLFEYFSETQRNKGNFPGRFSGRQFSNSRSEMNVSTLELGDSALYLCASSLGGNPYNEQFFGPGTRLTVL.

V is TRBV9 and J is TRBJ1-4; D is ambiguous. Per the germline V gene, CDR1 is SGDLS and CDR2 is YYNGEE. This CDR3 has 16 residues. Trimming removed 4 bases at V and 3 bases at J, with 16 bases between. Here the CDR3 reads CASSPRGPSANEKLFF. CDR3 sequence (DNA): TGTGCCAGCAGCCCTCGAGGCCCCTCAGCTAATGAAAAACTGTTTTTT. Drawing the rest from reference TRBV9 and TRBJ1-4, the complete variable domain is DSGVTQTPKHLITATGQRVTLRCSPRSGDLSVYWYQQSLDQGLQFLIQYYNGEERAKGNILERFSAQQFPDLHSELNLSSLELGDSALYFCASSPRGPSANEKLFFGSGTQLSVL.

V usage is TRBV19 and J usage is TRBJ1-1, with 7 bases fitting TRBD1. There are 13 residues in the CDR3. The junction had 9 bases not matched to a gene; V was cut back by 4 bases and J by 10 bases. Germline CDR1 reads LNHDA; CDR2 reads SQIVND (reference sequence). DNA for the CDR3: TGTGCCAGTAGTACCCTGGACAGGCTGGGAGCTTTCTTT. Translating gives CASSTLDRLGAFF.

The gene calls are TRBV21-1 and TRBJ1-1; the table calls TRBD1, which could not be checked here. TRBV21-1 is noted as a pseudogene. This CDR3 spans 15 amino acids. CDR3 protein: CASSGPRQGNTEAFF. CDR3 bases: TGTGCCAGCAGCGGCCCAAGGCAGGGGAACACTGAAGCTTTCTTT.

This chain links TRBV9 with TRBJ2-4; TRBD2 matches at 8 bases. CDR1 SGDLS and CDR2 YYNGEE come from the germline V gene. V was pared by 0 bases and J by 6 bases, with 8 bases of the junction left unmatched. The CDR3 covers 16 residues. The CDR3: CASSVGGTRVGNIQYF. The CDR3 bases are TGTGCCAGCAGCGTAGGAGGGACTAGGGTCGGAAACATTCAGTACTTC.

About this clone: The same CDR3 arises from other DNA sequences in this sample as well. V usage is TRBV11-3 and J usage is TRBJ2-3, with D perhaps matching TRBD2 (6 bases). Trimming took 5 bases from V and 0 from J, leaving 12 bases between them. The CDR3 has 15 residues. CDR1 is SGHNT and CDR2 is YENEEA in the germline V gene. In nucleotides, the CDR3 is TGTGCCAGCAGCCTCGCAGGGACTAGCACAGATACGCAGTATTTT. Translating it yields CASSLAGTSTDTQYF. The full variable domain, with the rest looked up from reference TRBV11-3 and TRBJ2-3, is EAGVVQSPRYKIIEKKQPVAFWCNPISGHNTLYWYLQNLGQGPELLIRYENEEAVDDSQLPKDRFSAERLKGVDSTLKIQPAELGDSAVYLCASSLAGTSTDTQYFGPGTRLTVL.

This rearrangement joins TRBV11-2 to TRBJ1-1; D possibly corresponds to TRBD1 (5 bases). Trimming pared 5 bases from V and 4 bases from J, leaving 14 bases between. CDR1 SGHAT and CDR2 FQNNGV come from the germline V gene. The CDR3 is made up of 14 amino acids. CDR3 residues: CASSPGRGRTEAFF. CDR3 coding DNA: TGTGCCAGCAGCCCCGGGAGGGGTCGCACTGAAGCTTTCTTT.

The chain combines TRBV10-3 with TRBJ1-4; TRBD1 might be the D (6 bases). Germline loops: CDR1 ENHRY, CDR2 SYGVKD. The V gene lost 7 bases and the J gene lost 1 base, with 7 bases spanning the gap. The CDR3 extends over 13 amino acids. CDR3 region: CAIKGETNEKLFF. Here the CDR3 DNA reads TGTGCCATCAAGGGGGAAACTAATGAAAAACTGTTTTTT.

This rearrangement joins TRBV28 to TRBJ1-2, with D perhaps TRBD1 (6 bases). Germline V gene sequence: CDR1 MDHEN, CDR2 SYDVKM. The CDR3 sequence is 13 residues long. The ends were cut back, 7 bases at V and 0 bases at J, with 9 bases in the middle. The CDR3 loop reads CASTWTANYGYTF. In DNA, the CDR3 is TGTGCCAGCACTTGGACAGCTAACTATGGCTACACCTTC.

This CDR3 is CASSRQGGLDEQYF. The CDR3 DNA sequence: TGTGCCAGCAGCCGACAGGGGGGCCTAGATGAGCAGTACTTC. The J gene is TRBJ2-7, the V gene TRBV27, with 9 positions matching TRBD1. Looked up from germline, CDR1 is MNHEY and CDR2 is SMNVEV (reference sequence). Losses at the gene ends were 6 bases for V and 7 bases for J; bases not matched to a gene: 10. This CDR3 comprises 14 residues.

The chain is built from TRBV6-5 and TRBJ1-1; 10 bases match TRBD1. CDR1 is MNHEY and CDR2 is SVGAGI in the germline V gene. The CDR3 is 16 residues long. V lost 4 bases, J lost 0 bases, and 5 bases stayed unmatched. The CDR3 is CASSSGTGVLNTEAFF. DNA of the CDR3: TGTGCCAGCAGTTCCGGGACAGGGGTTCTGAACACTGAAGCTTTCTTT.

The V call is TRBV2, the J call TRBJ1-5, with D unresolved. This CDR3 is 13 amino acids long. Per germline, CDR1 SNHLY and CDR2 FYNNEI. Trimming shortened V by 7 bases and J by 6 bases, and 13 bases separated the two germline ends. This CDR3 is CASTWGGGQPQHF. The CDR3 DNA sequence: TGTGCCAGCACCTGGGGAGGCGGTCAGCCCCAGCATTTT.